The clone carrying this TCR beta chain was picked up a small number of times. Its antigen remains unknown. Per germline, CDR1 LNHDA and CDR2 SQIVND (reference sequence). The CDR3 loop spans 15 amino acids. The V gene lost 5 bases and the J gene lost 4 bases, with 17 bases spanning the gap. TCRdb reanalysed the reads using MiXCR and keeps one entry per CDR3 protein. Of some 700,000 distinct CDR3 sequences in the sample, around 31% are singletons; the top ten hold roughly 18%. The data were obtained in a study of T cell repertoires in cytomegalovirus infection. Study background: As its CMV epitopes, the study selected recently identified HLA-C-restricted and well-studied HLA-B-restricted targets. Matching HLA type, along with CMV infection, was indicated by public TCR beta signatures.

Notes on the study in general: HLA-C-restricted CMV clonotypes gave the most frequent clonotype in two of eight donors. CMV carriers with the relevant HLA were identified by cumulative public TCR beta family frequency.

The chain joins TRBV19 to TRBJ1-1; unclear D gene. The TCR comes from a human donor in good health (CMV status not recorded). Some clones in this sample may be carry-over from other donors' samples. Sequences were derived from cultured PBMCs, sampled from culture after CMV antigen stimulation. The CDR3 here is CASSSVGAVSTEAFF. The CDR3 bases are TGTGCCAGTAGTTCAGTGGGAGCTGTTAGCACTGAAGCTTTCTTT.